This TCR beta chain came from a study of metastatic and nonmetastatic thyroid tumors. This clone was observed a few times. No patient received treatment before thyroid surgery. TCRdb used MiXCR to call clones anew from the PCR reads. The sample includes roughly 20,000 clones, 28% seen only once; the top ten take 13% to 15%. This CDR3 has 14 amino acids. Trimming took 7 bases from V and 2 from J; bases not matched to a gene: 6. The germline CDR1 and CDR2 sequences are MNHNS and SASEGT. The chain employs TRBV6-1 and TRBJ2-3; 7 bases are a match to TRBD1. Specimen: tumor tissue. The sequence came from a male donor with papillary thyroid cancer or a benign thyroid nodule (not recorded which). Some clones in this sample may be carry-over from other donors' samples. The CDR3: CASTGQGDTDTQYF. CDR3 bases: TGTGCCAGCACGGGGCAGGGGGACACAGATACGCAGTATTTT.